This T cell receptor beta chain is drawn from a study of blood T cell repertoires in COVID-19. Libraries were prepared by immunoSEQ multiplex PCR; TCRdb keeps only in-frame clonotypes and omits some of them. The table records under 300,000 clones, roughly nine tenths of them present only once. The sequenced sample was peripheral blood. This sequence was found in a man in his 60s with acute or convalescent COVID-19.

The CDR3 sequence: CASSTYRGSGTEAFF. Here the CDR3 DNA reads TGTGCCAGCAGTACATACAGGGGGTCGGGGACTGAAGCTTTCTTT. The J gene is TRBJ1-1, the V gene TRBV28; TRBD1 matches at 8 bases. This CDR3 spans 15 amino acids. CDR1 MDHEN and CDR2 SYDVKM come from the germline V gene. V lost 5 bases to trimming and J lost 5 bases; unmatched junction nucleotides: 10.